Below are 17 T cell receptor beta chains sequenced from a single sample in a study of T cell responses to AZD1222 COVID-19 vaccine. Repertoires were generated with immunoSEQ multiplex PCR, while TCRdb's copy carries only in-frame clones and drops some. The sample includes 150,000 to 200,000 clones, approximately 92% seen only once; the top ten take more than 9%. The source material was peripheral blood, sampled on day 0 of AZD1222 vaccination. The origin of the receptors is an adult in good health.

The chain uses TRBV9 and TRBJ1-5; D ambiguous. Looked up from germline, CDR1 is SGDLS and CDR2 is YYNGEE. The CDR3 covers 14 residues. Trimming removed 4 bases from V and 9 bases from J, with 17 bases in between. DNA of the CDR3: TGTGCCAGCAGCTCAGACTGGAGGTCATGGCCCCAGCATTTT. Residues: CASSSDWRSWPQHF.

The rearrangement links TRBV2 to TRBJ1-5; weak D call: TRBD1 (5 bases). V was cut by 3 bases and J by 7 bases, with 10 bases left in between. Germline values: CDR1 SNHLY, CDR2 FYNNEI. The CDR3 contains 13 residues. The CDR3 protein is CASSDRQWQPQHF. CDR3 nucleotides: TGTGCCAGCAGTGATCGACAGTGGCAGCCCCAGCATTTT.

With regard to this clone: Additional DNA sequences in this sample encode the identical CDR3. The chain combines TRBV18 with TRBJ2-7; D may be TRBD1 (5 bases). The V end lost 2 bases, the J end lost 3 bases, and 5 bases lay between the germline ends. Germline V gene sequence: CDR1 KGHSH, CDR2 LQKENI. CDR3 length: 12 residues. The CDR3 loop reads CASSPDSYEQYV. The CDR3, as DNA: TGTGCCAGCTCACCAGACAGCTACGAGCAGTACGTC.

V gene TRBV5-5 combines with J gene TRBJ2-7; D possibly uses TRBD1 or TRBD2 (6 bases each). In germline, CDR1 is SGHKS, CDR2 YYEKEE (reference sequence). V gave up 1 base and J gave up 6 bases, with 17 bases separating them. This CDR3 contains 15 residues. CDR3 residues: CASSLSTGALFEQYF. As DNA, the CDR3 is TGTGCCAGCAGCTTGAGTACGGGGGCGTTATTCGAGCAGTACTTC.

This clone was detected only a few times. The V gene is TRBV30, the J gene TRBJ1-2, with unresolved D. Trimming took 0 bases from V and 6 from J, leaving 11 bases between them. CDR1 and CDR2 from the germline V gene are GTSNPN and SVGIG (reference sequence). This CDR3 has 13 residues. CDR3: CAWSVLSGNGYTF. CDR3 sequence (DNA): TGTGCCTGGAGTGTACTATCCGGGAATGGCTACACCTTC.

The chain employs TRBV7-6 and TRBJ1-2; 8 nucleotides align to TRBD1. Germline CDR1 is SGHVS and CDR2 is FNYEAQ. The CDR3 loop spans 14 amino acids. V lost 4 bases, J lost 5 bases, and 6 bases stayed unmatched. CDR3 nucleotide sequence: TGTGCCAGCAGCTCCGGACAGGGCCCGTATGGCTACACCTTC. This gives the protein CASSSGQGPYGYTF. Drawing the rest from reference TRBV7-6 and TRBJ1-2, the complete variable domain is GAGVSQSPRYKVTKRGQDVALRCDPISGHVSLYWYRQALGQGPEFLTYFNYEAQQDKSGLPNDRFSAERPEGSISTLTIQRTEQRDSAMYRCASSSGQGPYGYTFGSGTRLTVV.

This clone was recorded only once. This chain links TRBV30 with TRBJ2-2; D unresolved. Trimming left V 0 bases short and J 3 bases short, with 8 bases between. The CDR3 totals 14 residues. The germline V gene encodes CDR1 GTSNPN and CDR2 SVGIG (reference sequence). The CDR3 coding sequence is TGTGCCTGGAGTGTACTGATAGACACCGGGGAGCTGTTTTTT. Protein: CAWSVLIDTGELFF.

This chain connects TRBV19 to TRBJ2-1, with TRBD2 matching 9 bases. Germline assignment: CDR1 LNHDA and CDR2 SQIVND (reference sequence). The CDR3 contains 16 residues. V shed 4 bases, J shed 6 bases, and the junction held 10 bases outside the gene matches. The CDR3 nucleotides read TGTGCCAGTAGTACTCCTCGTCTAGCGGGGCCCAATGAGCAGTTCTTC. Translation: CASSTPRLAGPNEQFF.

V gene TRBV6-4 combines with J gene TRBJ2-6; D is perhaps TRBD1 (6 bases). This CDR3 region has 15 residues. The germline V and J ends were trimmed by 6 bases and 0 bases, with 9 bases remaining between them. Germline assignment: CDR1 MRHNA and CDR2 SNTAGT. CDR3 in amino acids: CASRQQGSGANVLTF. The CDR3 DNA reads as TGTGCCAGCAGGCAACAGGGCTCTGGGGCCAACGTCCTGACTTTC.

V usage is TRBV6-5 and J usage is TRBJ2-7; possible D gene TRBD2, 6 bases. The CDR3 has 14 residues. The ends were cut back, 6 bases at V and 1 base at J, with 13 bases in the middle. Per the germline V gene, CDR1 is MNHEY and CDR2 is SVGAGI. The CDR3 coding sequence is TGTGCCAGCAGGCGGGACTCCAATTCCTACGAGCAGTACTTC. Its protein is CASRRDSNSYEQYF.

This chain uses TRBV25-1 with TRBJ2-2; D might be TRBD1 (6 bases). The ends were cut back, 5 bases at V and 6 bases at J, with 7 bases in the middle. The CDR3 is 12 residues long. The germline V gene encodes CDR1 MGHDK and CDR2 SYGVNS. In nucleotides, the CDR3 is TGTGCCAGCAGTACAGGGTCCGGGGAGCTGTTTTTT. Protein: CASSTGSGELFF.

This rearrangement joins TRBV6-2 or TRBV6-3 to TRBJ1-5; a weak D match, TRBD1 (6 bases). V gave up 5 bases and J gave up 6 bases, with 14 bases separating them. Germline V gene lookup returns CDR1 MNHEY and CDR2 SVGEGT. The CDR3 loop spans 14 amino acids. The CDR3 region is CASSHGGGGQPQHF. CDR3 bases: TGTGCCAGCAGTCACGGGGGCGGCGGTCAGCCCCAGCATTTT.

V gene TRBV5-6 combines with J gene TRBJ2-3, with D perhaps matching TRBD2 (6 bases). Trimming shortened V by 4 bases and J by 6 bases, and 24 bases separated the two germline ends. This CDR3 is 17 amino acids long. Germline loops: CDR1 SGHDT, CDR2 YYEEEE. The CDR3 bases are TGTGCCAGCAGCCAAGGGGTTGGGGACTTCTCCAGCGATACGCAGTATTTT. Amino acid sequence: CASSQGVGDFSSDTQYF.

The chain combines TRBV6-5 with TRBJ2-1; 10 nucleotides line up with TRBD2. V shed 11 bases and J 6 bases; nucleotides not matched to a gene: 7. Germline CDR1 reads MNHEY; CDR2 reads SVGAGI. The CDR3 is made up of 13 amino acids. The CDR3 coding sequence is TGTGCCGTCCGGGGACTAGCGATCAATGAGCAGTTCTTC. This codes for CAVRGLAINEQFF.

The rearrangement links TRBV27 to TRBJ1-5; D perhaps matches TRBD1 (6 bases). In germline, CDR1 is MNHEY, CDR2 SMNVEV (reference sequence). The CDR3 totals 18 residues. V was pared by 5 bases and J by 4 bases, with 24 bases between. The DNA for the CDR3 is TGTGCCAGCAGTAGGACCTTCGCAATGGGGGGGCTGAATCAGCCCCAGCATTTT. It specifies CASSRTFAMGGLNQPQHF.

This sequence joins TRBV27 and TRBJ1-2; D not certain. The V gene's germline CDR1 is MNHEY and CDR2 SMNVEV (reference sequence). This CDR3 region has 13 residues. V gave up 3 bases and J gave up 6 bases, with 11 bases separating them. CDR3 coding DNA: TGTGCCAGCAGTTTTAGAACAAAGGATGGCTACACCTTC. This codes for CASSFRTKDGYTF.

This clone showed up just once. In nucleotides, the CDR3 is TGTGCCAGCAGCTTGAATCGGGGGCGGGGCTACAATGAGCAGTTCTTC. Translated, it gives CASSLNRGRGYNEQFF. This sequence joins TRBV7-2 and TRBJ2-1; D is perhaps TRBD1 or TRBD2 (6 bases each). This CDR3 contains 16 residues. V gave up 3 bases and J gave up 3 bases, with 15 bases separating them. Germline loops: CDR1 SGHTA, CDR2 FQGNSA.